This TCR beta chain was identified during a study of blood T cell repertoires in COVID-19. The germline CDR1 and CDR2 sequences are LNHNV and YYDKDF (reference sequence). The CDR3 extends over 16 amino acids. Trimming left V 9 bases short and J 4 bases short, with 22 bases between. The protocol was immunoSEQ multiplex PCR, while the TCRdb copy is restricted to in-frame clones and leaves out a portion. Of over 250,000 clones detected, about 90% appear once; the ten largest clones hold about 9.4%. This clone is a singleton in its sample. This sequence was found in a woman in her 70s with COVID-19, enrolled during active disease. This chain links TRBV15 with TRBJ2-1, with D perhaps matching TRBD2 (10 bases). What was sequenced was peripheral blood. CDR3 sequence reads: CATRTGETSGYNEQFF. CDR3 in DNA: TGTGCCACAAGGACAGGGGAGACTAGCGGGTACAATGAGCAGTTCTTC.